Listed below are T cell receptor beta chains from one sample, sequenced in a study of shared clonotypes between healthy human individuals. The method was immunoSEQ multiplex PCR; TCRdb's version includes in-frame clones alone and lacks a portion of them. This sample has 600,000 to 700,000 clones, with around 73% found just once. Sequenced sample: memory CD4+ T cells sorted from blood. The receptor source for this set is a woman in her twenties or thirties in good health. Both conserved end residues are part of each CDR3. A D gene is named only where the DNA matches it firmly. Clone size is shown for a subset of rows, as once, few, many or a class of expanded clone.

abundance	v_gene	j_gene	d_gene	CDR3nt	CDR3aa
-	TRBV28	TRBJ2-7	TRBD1	TGTGCCAGCAGTCTTACCGGGACAGGGGTTTCCTACGAGCAGTACTTC	CASSLTGTGVSYEQYF
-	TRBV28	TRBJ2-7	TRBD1	TGTGCCAGCAGTTTACAGGGGGCCTCCTACGAGCAGTACTTC	CASSLQGASYEQYF
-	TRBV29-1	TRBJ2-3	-	TGCAGCTTTAAAAACAGGGCCACAGCGACAGATACGCAGTATTTT	CSFKNRATATDTQYF
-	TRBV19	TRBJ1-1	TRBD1	TGTGCCAGTAGTAGGACAGGCGACACTGAAGCTTTCTTT	CASSRTGDTEAFF
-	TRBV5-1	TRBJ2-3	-	TGCGCCAGCAGCACCGGGGCTAGCACAGATACGCAGTATTTT	CASSTGASTDTQYF
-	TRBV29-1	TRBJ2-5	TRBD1	TGCAGCGCCTCCGGGACAGGCGGAAAAGAGACCCAGTACTTC	CSASGTGGKETQYF
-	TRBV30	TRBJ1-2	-	TGTGCCTGGAGTAGGGGCAGCGCTAACTATGGCTACACCTTC	CAWSRGSANYGYTF
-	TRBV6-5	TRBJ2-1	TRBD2	TGTGCCAGCAAATCGAAACTAGCGGGATCTAATGAGCAGTTCTTC	CASKSKLAGSNEQFF
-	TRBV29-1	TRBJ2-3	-	TGCAGCGTTGCGCAGGCCAATACGCAGTATTTT	CSVAQANTQYF
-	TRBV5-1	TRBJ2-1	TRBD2	TGCGCCAGCAGCCCCACGGGACTAGCGGGAGGCCAAGAGTTCTTC	CASSPTGLAGGQEFF
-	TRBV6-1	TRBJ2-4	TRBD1	TGTGCCAGCAACCCAGGGGGCTTGACCAAAAACATTCAGTACTTC	CASNPGGLTKNIQYF
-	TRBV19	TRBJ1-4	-	TGTGCCAGTAGTGGTTCCGGGGGGCGCCGGGCTAATGAAAAACTGTTTTTT	CASSGSGGRRANEKLFF
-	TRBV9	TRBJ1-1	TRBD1	TGTGCCAGCAGCCAGGGACAGGTTAGCACTGAAGCTTTCTTT	CASSQGQVSTEAFF
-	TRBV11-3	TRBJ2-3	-	TGTGCCAGCAGCGCCGACAGGTTGAATCAAAGTACGGGATATACGCAGTATTTT	CASSADRLNQSTGYTQYF
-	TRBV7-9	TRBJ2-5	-	TGTGCCAGCAGCCCGATCGGTGCTGAGACCCAGTACTTC	CASSPIGAETQYF
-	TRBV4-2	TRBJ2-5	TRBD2	TGTGCCAGCAGCCAAGAGGCTAGCGGGACGGTGGCCCAGTACTTC	CASSQEASGTVAQYF
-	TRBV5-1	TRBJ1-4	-	TGCGCCAGCAGCTTAGGTAGCGCAACTAATGAAAAACTGTTTTTT	CASSLGSATNEKLFF
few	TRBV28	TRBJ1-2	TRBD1	TGTGCCAGCACCTCGGGAGGGGGCGCCGTTGGCTACACCTTC	CASTSGGGAVGYTF
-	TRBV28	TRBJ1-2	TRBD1	TGTGCCAGCAGCGAAACAGCCGGGACAGGGTGGGACTATGGCTACACCTTC	CASSETAGTGWDYGYTF
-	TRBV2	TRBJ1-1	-	TGTGCCAGCGGCCCCGGGGGCACTGAAGCTTTCTTT	CASGPGGTEAFF
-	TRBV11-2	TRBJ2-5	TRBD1	TGTGCCAGCAGCCACCGACAGGGCAGGGAGACCCAGTACTTC	CASSHRQGRETQYF
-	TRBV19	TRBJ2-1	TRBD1	TGTGCCAGTAGTAGGGACAGGGGTGGTGGTGAGCAGTTCTTC	CASSRDRGGGEQFF
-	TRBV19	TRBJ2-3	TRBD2	TGTGCCAGTAGTGCCCCTCGGCGGGAGCGCACAGATACGCAGTATTTT	CASSAPRRERTDTQYF
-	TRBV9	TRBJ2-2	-	TGTGCCAGCAGCGTAGATCATTTCACCGGGGAGCTGTTTTTT	CASSVDHFTGELFF
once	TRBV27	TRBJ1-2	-	TGTGCCAGCAGTTCCCAGGACAGATATGGCTACACCTTC	CASSSQDRYGYTF
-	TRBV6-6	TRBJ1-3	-	TGTGCCAGCAGCCCTGCGGGGACTGGAAACACCATATATTTT	CASSPAGTGNTIYF
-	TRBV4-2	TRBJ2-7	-	TGTGCCAGCAGCCAAGATCAGACGGGGGAGCAGTACTTC	CASSQDQTGEQYF
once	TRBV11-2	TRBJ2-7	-	TGTGCCAGCAGCCGAGTAGCGGAACGTGGGGAGCAGTACTTC	CASSRVAERGEQYF
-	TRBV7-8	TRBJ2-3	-	TGTGCCAGCAGCCCAGGTTTGGGGTACGCCACAGATACGCAGTATTTT	CASSPGLGYATDTQYF
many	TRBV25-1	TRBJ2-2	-	TGTGCCAGCAGTCAGGGACTTATGGTCGGGGAGCTGTTTTTT	CASSQGLMVGELFF
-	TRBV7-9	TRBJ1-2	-	TGTGCCATCCTCTTATCGCAATATGGCTACACCTTC	CAILLSQYGYTF
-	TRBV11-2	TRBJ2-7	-	TGTGCCAGCAGCTCCGGTCTAGTCCTTACAGCCTACGAGCAGTACTTC	CASSSGLVLTAYEQYF
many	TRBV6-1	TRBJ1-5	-	TGTGCCAGCTGGGGGGCGTTCGGGCAGCCCCAGCATTTT	CASWGAFGQPQHF
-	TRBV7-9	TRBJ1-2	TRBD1	TGTGCCAGCAGCCCGGGACAGGCTAACTATGGCTACACCTTC	CASSPGQANYGYTF
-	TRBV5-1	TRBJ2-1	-	TGCGCCAGCAATCGTGAGGTGAGCAATGAGCAGTTCTTC	CASNREVSNEQFF
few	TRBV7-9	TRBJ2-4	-	TGTGCCAGCAGCTGGAAAGGGGGTGGGAAAAACATTCAGTACTTC	CASSWKGGGKNIQYF
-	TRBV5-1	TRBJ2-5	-	TGCGCCAGCAGCTTGGCCGAGGGAAGAGAGACCCAGTACTTC	CASSLAEGRETQYF
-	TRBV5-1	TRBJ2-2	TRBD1	TGCGCCAGCAGCTCCCTCCCCGGACAGGTAGTAGCCGGGGAGCTGTTTTTT	CASSSLPGQVVAGELFF